Shown below are 5 T cell receptor beta chains from a single sample sequenced in a study of cytomegalovirus exposure and HLA in healthy donors (dated by TCRdb to 2017 to 2019). Libraries were constructed by the immunoSEQ multiplex PCR assay. For the multiplex PCR, a mixture combining 60 forward primers for TCR Vbeta segments and 13 reverse primers for TCR Jbeta segments was used. The clones in this table, taken by TCRdb from immuneACCESS, are in-frame only. Not every clone is retained; where verified, under half of the shortfall comes from an unresolved V gene, and the cause of the rest is unknown. In all, the sample holds around 100,000 clones, and approximately 78% of those were seen once. The ten largest account for 22% of the sample. The sample taken for sequencing was PBMCs. The receptors were gathered from a man aged 25-45 years in good health and CMV-seropositive.

The gene calls are TRBV5-1 and TRBJ2-3; 12 bases agree with TRBD2. The germline CDR1 and CDR2 sequences are SGHRS and YFSETQ. V dropped 4 bases and J dropped 1; count of bases not matched to a gene: 10. The CDR3 extends over 18 amino acids. The CDR3 is CASSLPLAGGRGTDTQYF. DNA for the CDR3: TGCGCCAGCAGCCTCCCTCTAGCGGGGGGGCGAGGCACAGATACGCAGTATTTT.

The rearrangement links TRBV15 to TRBJ1-4; 7 bases fit TRBD1. Trimming took 0 bases from V and 4 from J; bases not matched to a gene: 8. Germline V gene sequence: CDR1 LNHNV, CDR2 YYDKDF (reference sequence). The CDR3 has 17 residues. The CDR3 here is CATSRDLTGQSNEKLFF. CDR3 sequence (DNA): TGTGCCACCAGCAGAGATCTGACAGGGCAAAGTAATGAAAAACTGTTTTTT.

The J gene is TRBJ1-2, the V gene TRBV30; a possible D gene is TRBD1 (5 bases). Trimming took 3 bases from V and 4 from J, leaving 15 bases between them. Germline CDR1 and CDR2: GTSNPN and SVGIG (reference sequence). There are 14 residues in the CDR3. The CDR3 bases are TGTGCCTGGAGCGCAGGGATTTTTCCCTATGGCTACACCTTC. Amino acid sequence: CAWSAGIFPYGYTF.

The V call is TRBV7-2, the J call TRBJ1-2; no firm D call. V lost 3 bases and J 6 bases, leaving 8 bases between the germline ends. The germline V gene encodes CDR1 SGHTA and CDR2 FQGNSA. This CDR3 contains 12 residues. CDR3 in amino acids: CASSFSRDGYTF. CDR3 sequence (DNA): TGTGCCAGCAGCTTTAGTCGGGATGGCTACACCTTC.

The chain combines TRBV4-1 with TRBJ1-3; maybe TRBD1 (5 bases). The CDR3 sequence is 15 residues long. In germline, CDR1 is MGHRA, CDR2 YSYEKL. V lost 0 bases and J lost 1, with 7 bases in between. In DNA, the CDR3 is TGCGCCAGCAGCCAAGACAGGGCTTCTGGAAACACCATATATTTT. This sequence encodes CASSQDRASGNTIYF.